These 30 T cell receptor beta chains originate from one sample sequenced in a study of cytomegalovirus exposure and HLA in healthy donors. Assay used: immunoSEQ multiplex PCR; TCRdb lists only in-frame clones, some missing. The sample has some 98,000 clones; around nine tenths are singletons. Sequenced material: PBMCs. These TCRs come from a woman aged 25-40 years in good health and CMV-seronegative.

The chain couples TRBV7-9 to TRBJ2-2; no clear D. Germline V gene sequence: CDR1 SEHNR, CDR2 FQNEAQ (reference sequence). The germline V and J ends were trimmed by 3 bases and 9 bases, with 11 bases remaining between them. The CDR3 has 13 amino acids. The CDR3 sequence: CASSFSYRRELFF. The CDR3 region has the DNA TGTGCCAGCAGCTTCTCCTATCGCCGGGAGCTGTTTTTT.

The chain couples TRBV27 to TRBJ1-5; TRBD1 is a possible D gene (6 bases). Germline V lookup: CDR1 MNHEY, CDR2 SMNVEV (reference sequence). This CDR3 spans 21 amino acids. The V end was cut by 6 bases, the J end by 9 bases, with 39 bases between. The CDR3 bases are TGTGCCAGCAGCCAATCTGGGGCAGGGGTTTCCCTGGGTCTGGGGCCCGGGCCCCAGCATTTT. As protein: CASSQSGAGVSLGLGPGPQHF.

This rearrangement joins TRBV4-2 to TRBJ2-4; weak D call: TRBD1 (6 bases). V gave up 7 bases and J gave up 8 bases, with 18 bases separating them. The CDR3 extends over 14 amino acids. Germline CDR1 reads LGHNA; CDR2 reads YNFKEQ. CDR3 nucleotide sequence: TGTGCCAGCACCTCTAACGGACAGTACGACATTCAGTACTTC. Its translation: CASTSNGQYDIQYF.

The chain uses TRBV4-2 and TRBJ1-5, with 7 bases fitting TRBD1. CDR1 and CDR2 from the germline V gene are LGHNA and YNFKEQ. V dropped 1 base and J dropped 6; count of bases not matched to a gene: 9. The CDR3 has 16 residues. Written as DNA, the CDR3 is TGTGCCAGCAGCCAAGTCGATGACAGGGTTGGTCAGCCCCAGCATTTT. The encoded protein is CASSQVDDRVGQPQHF.

The chain joins TRBV11-2 to TRBJ2-3, with D maybe TRBD2 (7 bases). Germline V gene sequence: CDR1 SGHAT, CDR2 FQNNGV. Trimming pared 4 bases from V and 3 bases from J, leaving 20 bases between. The CDR3 sequence is 17 residues long. CDR3 loop: CASSSRLGGAGTDTQYF. CDR3 sequence (DNA): TGTGCCAGCAGCTCCCGGTTAGGGGGGGCAGGGACAGATACGCAGTATTTT. The variable domain in full, with the rest retrieved from reference TRBV11-2 and TRBJ2-3, is EAGVAQSPRYKIIEKRQSVAFWCNPISGHATLYWYQQILGQGPKLLIQFQNNGVVDDSQLPKDRFSAERLKGVDSTLKIQPAKLEDSAVYLCASSSRLGGAGTDTQYFGPGTRLTVL.

The chain couples TRBV7-2 to TRBJ2-7; 8 nucleotides line up with TRBD1. V dropped 5 bases and J dropped 1; count of bases not matched to a gene: 10. This CDR3 comprises 16 residues. Germline CDR1 is SGHTA and CDR2 is FQGNSA. The CDR3 DNA reads TGTGCCAGCAGCATCATCGCCAGGGGGCGATCCTACGAGCAGTACTTC. This gives the protein CASSIIARGRSYEQYF.

The chain employs TRBV27 and TRBJ2-7; possibly TRBD2 for D (6 bases). The germline V gene has CDR1 MNHEY and CDR2 SMNVEV (reference sequence). This CDR3 contains 11 residues. V was trimmed by 4 bases and J by 7 bases, leaving 8 bases between them. The CDR3 sequence is CASSSGGEQYF. For the CDR3, the DNA is TGTGCCAGCAGTTCCGGAGGGGAGCAGTACTTC.

Note on this clone: The sample carries other DNA sequences with the same CDR3. The chain has TRBV6-6 and TRBJ1-3; 8 bases are a match to TRBD1. This CDR3 has 16 amino acids. CDR1 is MNHNY, CDR2 SVGAGI, per germline (reference sequence). V was clipped by 2 bases and J by 0 bases; unmatched bases: 3. The CDR3 is CASSYGTGGSGNTIYF. CDR3 DNA sequence: TGTGCCAGCAGTTACGGGACAGGTGGCTCTGGAAACACCATATATTTT.

CDR3 DNA sequence: TGCGCCAGCAGCGCCCGGGGAGACCTCTACGAGCAGTACTTC. Its translation: CASSARGDLYEQYF. J is TRBJ2-7 and V is TRBV5-1; D is perhaps TRBD2 (5 bases). Germline values: CDR1 SGHRS, CDR2 YFSETQ. The CDR3 runs to 14 residues. The V end was cut by 4 bases, the J end by 3 bases, with 14 bases between.

This sequence joins TRBV5-4 and TRBJ1-6, with TRBD1 matching over 7 bases. The germline CDR1 and CDR2 sequences are SGHNT and YYREEE (reference sequence). V lost 4 bases, J lost 7 bases, and 11 bases stayed unmatched. The CDR3 runs to 16 residues. The CDR3 sequence is CASSLPQGSGNSPLHF. For the CDR3, the DNA is TGTGCCAGCAGCCTCCCACAGGGGAGTGGGAATTCACCCCTCCACTTT. Full variable domain (rest looked up from reference TRBV5-4 and TRBJ1-6): ETGVTQSPTHLIKTRGQQVTLRCSSQSGHNTVSWYQQALGQGPQFIFQYYREEENGRGNFPPRFSGLQFPNYSSELNVNALELDDSALYLCASSLPQGSGNSPLHFGNGTRLTVT.

CDR3 coding DNA: TGCGCCAGCAGCTCCGGACAGGGGTCTGGAAACACCATATATTTT. This sequence encodes CASSSGQGSGNTIYF. The V and J genes are TRBV5-1 and TRBJ1-3, with 9 bases aligning to TRBD1. This CDR3 is built from 15 residues. Germline V gene data show CDR1 as SGHRS and CDR2 as YFSETQ. V dropped 3 bases and J dropped 1; count of bases not matched to a gene: 2.

This clone was detected ten times or more. The CDR3 protein is CAISERTGNQPQHF. The CDR3 DNA reads TGTGCCATCAGTGAGAGAACAGGGAATCAGCCCCAGCATTTT. The chain employs TRBV10-3 and TRBJ1-5, with a possible D match to TRBD1 (6 bases). V lost 2 bases to trimming and J lost 4 bases, with 9 bases between them. From germline, CDR1 is ENHRY and CDR2 SYGVKD. The length of the CDR3 is 14 residues.

The chain has TRBV27 and TRBJ2-1; D unclear. The length of the CDR3 is 14 residues. The V end was cut by 3 bases, the J end by 5 bases, with 11 bases between. Germline CDR1 MNHEY, CDR2 SMNVEV (reference sequence). Here the CDR3 DNA reads TGTGCCAGCAGTTTCAGCGCTCTGAACAATGAGCAGTTCTTC. Its protein product is CASSFSALNNEQFF.

V is TRBV18 and J is TRBJ2-3; 7 bases agree with TRBD2. The V gene's germline CDR1 is KGHSH and CDR2 LQKENI. The CDR3 spans 13 residues. Losses at the gene ends were 5 bases for V and 6 bases for J; bases not matched to a gene: 5. The CDR3 is CASSAGEGDTQYF. The CDR3 DNA reads TGTGCCAGCTCAGCCGGGGAGGGGGATACGCAGTATTTT. Drawing the rest from reference TRBV18 and TRBJ2-3, the complete variable domain is NAGVMQNPRHLVRRRGQEARLRCSPMKGHSHVYWYRQLPEEGLKFMVYLQKENIIDESGMPKERFSAEFPKEGPSILRIQQVVRGDSAAYFCASSAGEGDTQYFGPGTRLTVL.

J is TRBJ1-1 and V is TRBV29-1; D possibly corresponds to TRBD1 (6 bases). The V and J ends lost 2 bases and 4 bases respectively, with 17 bases between them. Germline V gene lookup returns CDR1 SQVTM and CDR2 ANQGSEA. CDR3 length: 15 residues. The DNA of the CDR3 is TGCAGCGTTGAACGTTCCGGGGGGCCGGGCACTGAAGCTTTCTTT. Translated: CSVERSGGPGTEAFF.

The chain couples TRBV5-1 to TRBJ2-1; TRBD2 agrees at 7 bases. V was clipped by 0 bases and J by 5 bases; unmatched bases: 5. This CDR3 is built from 15 residues. Germline V lookup: CDR1 SGHRS, CDR2 YFSETQ. CDR3 in amino acids: CASSLVLAENNEQFF. DNA of the CDR3: TGCGCCAGCAGCTTGGTGCTAGCGGAGAACAATGAGCAGTTCTTC.

The chain couples TRBV7-8 to TRBJ2-7; perhaps TRBD1 as D (6 bases). V was trimmed by 3 bases and J by 1 base, leaving 16 bases between them. The CDR3 runs 16 residues. Looked up from germline, CDR1 is SGHVS and CDR2 is FQNEAQ. In DNA form, the CDR3 reads TGTGCCAGCAGCTTGGGACAATTCCACCCTTCCTACGAGCAGTACTTC. Its translation: CASSLGQFHPSYEQYF. Filled out from reference TRBV7-8 and TRBJ2-7, the complete variable domain reads GAGVSQSPRYKVAKRGQDVALRCDPISGHVSLFWYQQALGQGPEFLTYFQNEAQLDKSGLPSDRFFAERPEGSVSTLKIQRTQQEDSAVYLCASSLGQFHPSYEQYFGPGTRLTVT.

The chain combines TRBV6-1 with TRBJ1-2, with 7 bases identical to TRBD1. The V gene's germline CDR1 is MNHNS and CDR2 SASEGT. CDR3 length equals 16 residues. Germline trimming cut 6 bases from V and 0 bases from J; bases unmatched to any gene: 10. The CDR3 nucleotides read TGTGCCAGCAGCGAAACTTGGGACAGTGCTAACTATGGCTACACCTTC. Protein sequence: CASSETWDSANYGYTF.

J is TRBJ2-3 and V is TRBV20-1, with D unclear. Trimming removed 3 bases from V and 4 bases from J, with 5 bases in between. This CDR3 has 11 amino acids. In germline, CDR1 is DFQATT, CDR2 SNEGSKA (reference sequence). The CDR3 here is CSARRSDTQYF. CDR3 coding DNA: TGCAGTGCTAGGAGGTCAGATACGCAGTATTTT.

The V gene is TRBV6-1, the J gene TRBJ2-2, with 7 bases aligning to TRBD1. CDR1 MNHNS and CDR2 SASEGT come from the germline V gene. This CDR3 comprises 15 residues. V shed 10 bases, J shed 4 bases, and the junction held 12 bases outside the gene matches. CDR3: CATQPGTAITGELFF. The DNA for the CDR3 is TGTGCCACCCAACCCGGGACAGCGATCACCGGGGAGCTGTTTTTT.

V gene TRBV19 combines with J gene TRBJ1-1; D ambiguous. Deletions cut 1 base from V and 7 bases from J, with 7 bases between. The CDR3 is 12 residues long. Germline lookup yields CDR1 LNHDA and CDR2 SQIVND (reference sequence). CDR3 sequence reads: CASSIGALEAFF. The DNA for the CDR3 is TGTGCCAGTAGTATAGGGGCCCTTGAAGCTTTCTTT.

The rearrangement uses TRBV27 and TRBJ2-2, with D tentatively TRBD2 (6 bases). V was pared by 7 bases and J by 4 bases, with 13 bases between. Germline CDR1 is MNHEY and CDR2 is SMNVEV (reference sequence). The CDR3 loop spans 14 amino acids. The CDR3 spells CASIRRGFTGELFF. In DNA, the CDR3 is TGTGCCAGCATCAGGAGGGGTTTCACCGGGGAGCTGTTTTTT.

CDR3 in amino acids: CASSERTSGRVDGEQYF. Written as DNA, the CDR3 is TGCGCCAGCAGCGAAAGGACTAGCGGGAGGGTCGACGGCGAGCAGTACTTC. The V call is TRBV5-1, the J call TRBJ2-7, with TRBD2 identical over 15 bases. Germline CDR1 is SGHRS and CDR2 is YFSETQ. V lost 4 bases and J lost 6; bases outside the gene matches: 11. The CDR3 is 17 amino acids.

J is TRBJ2-3 and V is TRBV27; 12 positions match TRBD2. V shed 6 bases and J 0 bases; nucleotides not matched to a gene: 10. The CDR3 length is 18 residues. In germline, CDR1 is MNHEY, CDR2 SMNVEV (reference sequence). The CDR3 DNA reads as TGTGCCAGCAGAAGGGGACTAGCGGGTAAGAGGAGCACAGATACGCAGTATTTT. This encodes CASRRGLAGKRSTDTQYF.

This sequence joins TRBV12-1 and TRBJ1-1; TRBD1, the table's D call, was not compared with the DNA. TRBV12-1 is flagged as a pseudogene. CDR3 size: 19 residues. The CDR3 protein is CASSYQEGQGRAINTEAFF. The CDR3 region has the DNA TGTGCCAGCAGTTACCAGGAGGGACAGGGGAGAGCGATTAACACTGAAGCTTTCTTT.

V and J are TRBV6-4 and TRBJ2-5; the D is unclear. CDR3 length: 11 residues. Germline V gene sequence: CDR1 MRHNA, CDR2 SNTAGT. The V and J ends lost 7 bases and 2 bases respectively, with 5 bases between them. The chain's CDR3 is CASTLQETQYF. The CDR3 nucleotides read TGTGCCAGCACTTTACAAGAGACCCAGTACTTC.

The chain has TRBV6-5 and TRBJ2-1; no clear D gene. The germline V gene encodes CDR1 MNHEY and CDR2 SVGAGI. The CDR3 has 13 amino acids. V lost 1 base and J 9 bases, leaving 10 bases between the germline ends. This CDR3 is CASSYFRGTEQFF. The CDR3 nucleotides are TGTGCCAGCAGTTACTTTAGAGGCACTGAGCAGTTCTTC.

CDR3 region: CASSGLPGSGYTF. In DNA, the CDR3 is TGTGCCAGCAGTGGCCTCCCTGGTAGTGGCTACACCTTC. The chain has TRBV2 and TRBJ1-2; D is unclear. Trimming left V 4 bases short and J 7 bases short, with 13 bases between. The CDR3 sequence is 13 residues long. CDR1 is SNHLY and CDR2 is FYNNEI in the germline V gene.

The V and J genes are TRBV4-2 and TRBJ2-3; possibly TRBD2 for D (5 bases). CDR1 is LGHNA and CDR2 is YNFKEQ in the germline V gene. V dropped 0 bases and J dropped 3 bases, with 10 bases sitting between them. CDR3 size: 15 residues. The CDR3 nucleotides are TGTGCCAGCAGCCAAGATGAGGGTCGGACAGATACGCAGTATTTT. Protein sequence: CASSQDEGRTDTQYF.

The rearrangement links TRBV18 to TRBJ1-5; possibly TRBD1 for D (6 bases). Germline-derived CDR1 and CDR2 are KGHSH and LQKENI. V lost 2 bases and J lost 6, with 17 bases in between. The CDR3 runs to 16 residues. The CDR3 coding sequence is TGTGCCAGCTCACCAGGGGCCGGGGGGGCCGGTCAGCCCCAGCATTTT. Its protein product is CASSPGAGGAGQPQHF.